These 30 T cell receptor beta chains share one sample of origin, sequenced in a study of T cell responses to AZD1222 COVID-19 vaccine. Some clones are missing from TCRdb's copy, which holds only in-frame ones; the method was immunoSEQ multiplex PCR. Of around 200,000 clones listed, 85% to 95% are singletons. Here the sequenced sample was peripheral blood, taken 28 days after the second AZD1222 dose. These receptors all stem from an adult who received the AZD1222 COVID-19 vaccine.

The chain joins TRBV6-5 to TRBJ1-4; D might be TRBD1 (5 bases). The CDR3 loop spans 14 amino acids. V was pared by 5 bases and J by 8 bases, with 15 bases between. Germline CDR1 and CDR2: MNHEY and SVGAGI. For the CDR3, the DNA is TGTGCCAGCAGTACCACCGGGACGGACGAAAAACTGTTTTTT. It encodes CASSTTGTDEKLFF.

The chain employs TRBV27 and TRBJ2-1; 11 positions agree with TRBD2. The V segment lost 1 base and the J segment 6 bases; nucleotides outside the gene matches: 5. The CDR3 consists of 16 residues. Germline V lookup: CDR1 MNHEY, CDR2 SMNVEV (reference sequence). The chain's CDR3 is CASSLWSSGRFNEQFF. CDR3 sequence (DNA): TGTGCCAGCAGTTTATGGTCTAGCGGGAGGTTCAATGAGCAGTTCTTC.

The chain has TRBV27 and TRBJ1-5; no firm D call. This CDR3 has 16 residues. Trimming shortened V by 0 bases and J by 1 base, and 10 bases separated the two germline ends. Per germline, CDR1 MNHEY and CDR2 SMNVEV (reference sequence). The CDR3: CASSLSGPVSNQPQHF. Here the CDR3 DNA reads TGTGCCAGCAGTTTATCGGGTCCGGTAAGCAATCAGCCCCAGCATTTT.

The CDR3 nucleotides read TGTGCCAGCAGTCGACAGGGGACGAGTCAGCCCCAGCATTTT. This gives the protein CASSRQGTSQPQHF. The chain combines TRBV27 with TRBJ1-5, with 8 bases lining up with TRBD1. The CDR3 spans 14 residues. Germline-derived CDR1 and CDR2 are MNHEY and SMNVEV (reference sequence). V lost 5 bases and J lost 6; bases outside the gene matches: 6.

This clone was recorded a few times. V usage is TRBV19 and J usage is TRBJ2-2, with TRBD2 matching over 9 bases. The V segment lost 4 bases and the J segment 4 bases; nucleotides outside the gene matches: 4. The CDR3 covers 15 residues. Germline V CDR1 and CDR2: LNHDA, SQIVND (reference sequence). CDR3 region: CASSSSGGVTGELFF. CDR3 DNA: TGTGCCAGTAGTAGTAGCGGGGGTGTCACCGGGGAGCTGTTTTTT.

CDR3 sequence reads: CASSSGYGNTIYF. CDR3 nucleotide sequence: TGTGCCAGCAGTTCCGGGTACGGAAACACCATATATTTT. The chain employs TRBV27 and TRBJ1-3; the D is unclear. Germline-derived CDR1 and CDR2 are MNHEY and SMNVEV (reference sequence). This CDR3 contains 13 residues. V lost 4 bases and J lost 4, with 8 bases in between.

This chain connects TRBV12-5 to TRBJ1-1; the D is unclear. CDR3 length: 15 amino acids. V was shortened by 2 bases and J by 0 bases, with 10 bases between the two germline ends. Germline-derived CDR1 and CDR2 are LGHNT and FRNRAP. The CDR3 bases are TGTGCTAGTGGTTTGACCGGACCGCTGAACACTGAAGCTTTCTTT. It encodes CASGLTGPLNTEAFF.

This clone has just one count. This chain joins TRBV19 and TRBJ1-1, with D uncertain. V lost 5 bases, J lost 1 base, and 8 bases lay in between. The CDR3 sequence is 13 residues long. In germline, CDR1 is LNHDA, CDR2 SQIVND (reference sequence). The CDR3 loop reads CASSAVGNTEAFF. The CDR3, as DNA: TGTGCCAGTAGTGCAGTAGGGAACACTGAAGCTTTCTTT.

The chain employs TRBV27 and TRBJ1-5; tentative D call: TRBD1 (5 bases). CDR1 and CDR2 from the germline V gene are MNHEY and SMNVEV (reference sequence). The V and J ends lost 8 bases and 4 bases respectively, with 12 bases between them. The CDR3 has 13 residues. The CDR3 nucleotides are TGTGCCAGCCGGGACCATAAGAATCAGCCCCAGCATTTT. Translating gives CASRDHKNQPQHF.

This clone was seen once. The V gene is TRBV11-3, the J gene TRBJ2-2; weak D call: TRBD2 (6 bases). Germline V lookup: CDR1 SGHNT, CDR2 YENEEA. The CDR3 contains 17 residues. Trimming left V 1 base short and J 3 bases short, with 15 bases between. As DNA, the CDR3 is TGTGCCAGCAGCTTAGGGTCTTCGGGGGAGGACACCGGGGAGCTGTTTTTT. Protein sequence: CASSLGSSGEDTGELFF.

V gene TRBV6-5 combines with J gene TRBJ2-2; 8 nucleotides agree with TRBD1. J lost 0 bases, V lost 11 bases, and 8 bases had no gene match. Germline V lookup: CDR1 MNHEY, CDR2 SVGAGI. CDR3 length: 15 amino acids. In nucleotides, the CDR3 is TGTGCCGTCGGACAGGGTCCCTCGAACACCGGGGAGCTGTTTTTT. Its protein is CAVGQGPSNTGELFF.

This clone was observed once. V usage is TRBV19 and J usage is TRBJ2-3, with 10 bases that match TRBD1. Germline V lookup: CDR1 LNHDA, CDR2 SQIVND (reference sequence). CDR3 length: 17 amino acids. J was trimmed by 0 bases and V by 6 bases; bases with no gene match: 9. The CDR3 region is CASSLKQDRGSTDTQYF. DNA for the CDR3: TGTGCCAGTAGCTTGAAACAGGACAGGGGGAGCACAGATACGCAGTATTTT.

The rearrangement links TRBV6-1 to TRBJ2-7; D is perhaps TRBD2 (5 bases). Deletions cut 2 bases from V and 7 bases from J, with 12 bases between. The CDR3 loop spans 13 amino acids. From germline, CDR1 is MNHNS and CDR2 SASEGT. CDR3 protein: CASSERQSGEQYF. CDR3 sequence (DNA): TGTGCCAGCAGTGAACGGCAATCGGGAGAGCAGTACTTC.

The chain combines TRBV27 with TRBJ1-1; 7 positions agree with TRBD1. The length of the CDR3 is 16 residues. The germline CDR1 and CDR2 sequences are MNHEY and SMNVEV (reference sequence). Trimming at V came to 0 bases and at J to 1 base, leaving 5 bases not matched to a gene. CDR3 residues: CASSLSPDRTNTEAFF. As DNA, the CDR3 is TGTGCCAGCAGTTTATCCCCGGACAGGACGAACACTGAAGCTTTCTTT.

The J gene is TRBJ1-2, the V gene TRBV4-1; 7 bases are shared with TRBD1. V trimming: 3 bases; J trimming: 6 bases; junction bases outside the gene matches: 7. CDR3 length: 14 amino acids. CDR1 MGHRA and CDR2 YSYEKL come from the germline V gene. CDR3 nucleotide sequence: TGCGCCAGCAGCCAGTACAGGGGTATGAATGGCTACACCTTC. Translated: CASSQYRGMNGYTF.

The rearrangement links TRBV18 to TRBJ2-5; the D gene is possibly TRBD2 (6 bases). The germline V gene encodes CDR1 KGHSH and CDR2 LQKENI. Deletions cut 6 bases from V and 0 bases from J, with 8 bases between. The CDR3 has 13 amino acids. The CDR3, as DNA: TGTGCCAGCTCGGGGGGAAACCAAGAGACCCAGTACTTC. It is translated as CASSGGNQETQYF.

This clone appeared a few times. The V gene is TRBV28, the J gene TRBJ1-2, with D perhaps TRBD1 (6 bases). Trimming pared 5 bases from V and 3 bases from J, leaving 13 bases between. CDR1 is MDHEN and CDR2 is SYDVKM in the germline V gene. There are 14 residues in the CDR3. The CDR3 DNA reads TGTGCCAGCAGTCTATCAGGGGTGGACTATGGCTACACCTTC. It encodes CASSLSGVDYGYTF.

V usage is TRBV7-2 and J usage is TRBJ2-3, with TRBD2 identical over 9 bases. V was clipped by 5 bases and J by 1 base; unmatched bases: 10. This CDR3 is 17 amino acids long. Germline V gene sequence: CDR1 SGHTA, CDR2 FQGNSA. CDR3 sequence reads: CASSPQVVAGGTDTQYF. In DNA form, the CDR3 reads TGTGCCAGCAGCCCCCAGGTTGTAGCGGGGGGCACAGATACGCAGTATTTT.

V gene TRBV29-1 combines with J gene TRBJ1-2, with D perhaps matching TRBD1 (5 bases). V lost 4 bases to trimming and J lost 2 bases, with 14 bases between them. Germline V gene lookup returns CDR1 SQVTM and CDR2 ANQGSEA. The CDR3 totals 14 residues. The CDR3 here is CSVGQSEGNYGYTF. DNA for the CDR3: TGCAGCGTTGGCCAATCTGAGGGGAACTATGGCTACACCTTC.

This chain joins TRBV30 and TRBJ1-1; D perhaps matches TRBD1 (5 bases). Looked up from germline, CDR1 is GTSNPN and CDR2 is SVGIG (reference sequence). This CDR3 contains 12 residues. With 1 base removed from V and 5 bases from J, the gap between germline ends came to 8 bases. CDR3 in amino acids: CAWSAGRTEAFF. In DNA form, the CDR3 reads TGTGCCTGGAGTGCAGGGAGGACTGAAGCTTTCTTT.

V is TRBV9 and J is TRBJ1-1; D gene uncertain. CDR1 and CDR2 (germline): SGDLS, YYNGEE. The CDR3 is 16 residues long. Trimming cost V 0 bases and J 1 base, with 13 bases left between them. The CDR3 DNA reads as TGTGCCAGCAGCGTAGAAATTTCTCCACAGAACACTGAAGCTTTCTTT. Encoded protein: CASSVEISPQNTEAFF.

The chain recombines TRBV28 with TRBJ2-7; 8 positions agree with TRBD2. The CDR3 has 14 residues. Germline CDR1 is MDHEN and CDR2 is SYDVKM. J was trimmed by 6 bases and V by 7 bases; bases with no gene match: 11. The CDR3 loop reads CASKVSGSVGEQYF. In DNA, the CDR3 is TGTGCCAGCAAGGTGAGCGGGAGTGTCGGCGAGCAGTACTTC.

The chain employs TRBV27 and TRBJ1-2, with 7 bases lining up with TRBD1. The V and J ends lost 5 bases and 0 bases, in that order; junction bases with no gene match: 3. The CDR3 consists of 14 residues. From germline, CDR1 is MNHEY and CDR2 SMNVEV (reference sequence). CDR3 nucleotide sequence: TGTGCCAGCAGTCCGGACAGGTCTAACTATGGCTACACCTTC. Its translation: CASSPDRSNYGYTF.

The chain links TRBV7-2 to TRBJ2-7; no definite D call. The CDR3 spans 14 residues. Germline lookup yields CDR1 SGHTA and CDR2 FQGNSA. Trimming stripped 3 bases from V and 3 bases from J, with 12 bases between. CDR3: CASSFLALDYEQYF. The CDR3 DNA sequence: TGTGCCAGCAGCTTCTTAGCTTTAGACTACGAGCAGTACTTC.

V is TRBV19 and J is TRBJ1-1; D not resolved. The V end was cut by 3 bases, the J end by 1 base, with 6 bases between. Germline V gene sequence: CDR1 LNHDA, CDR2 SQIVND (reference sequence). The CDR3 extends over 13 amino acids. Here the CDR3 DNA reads TGTGCCAGTAGTATGATGCCGAACACTGAAGCTTTCTTT. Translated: CASSMMPNTEAFF.

The chain's CDR3 is CASSARWENYEQYF. The CDR3 nucleotides are TGTGCCAGCAGCGCCAGATGGGAGAACTACGAGCAGTACTTC. The chain links TRBV9 to TRBJ2-7, with a weak D call TRBD2 (5 bases). The length of the CDR3 is 14 residues. V was trimmed by 3 bases and J by 3 bases, leaving 13 bases between them. CDR1 and CDR2 (germline): SGDLS, YYNGEE. Variable domain in full (rest from reference TRBV9 and TRBJ2-7): DSGVTQTPKHLITATGQRVTLRCSPRSGDLSVYWYQQSLDQGLQFLIQYYNGEERAKGNILERFSAQQFPDLHSELNLSSLELGDSALYFCASSARWENYEQYFGPGTRLTVT.

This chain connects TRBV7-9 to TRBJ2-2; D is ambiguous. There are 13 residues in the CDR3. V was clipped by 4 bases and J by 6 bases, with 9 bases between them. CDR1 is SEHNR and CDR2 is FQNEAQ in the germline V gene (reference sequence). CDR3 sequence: CASSSQLAGELFF. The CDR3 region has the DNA TGTGCCAGCAGCTCCCAGTTAGCCGGGGAGCTGTTTTTT.

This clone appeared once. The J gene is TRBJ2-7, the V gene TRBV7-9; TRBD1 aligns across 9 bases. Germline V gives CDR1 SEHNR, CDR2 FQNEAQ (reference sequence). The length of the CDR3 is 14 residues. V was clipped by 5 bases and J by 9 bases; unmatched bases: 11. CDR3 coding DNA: TGTGCCAGCAGCACGAGACAGGGGGGTTCGGTGCAGTACTTC. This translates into CASSTRQGGSVQYF.

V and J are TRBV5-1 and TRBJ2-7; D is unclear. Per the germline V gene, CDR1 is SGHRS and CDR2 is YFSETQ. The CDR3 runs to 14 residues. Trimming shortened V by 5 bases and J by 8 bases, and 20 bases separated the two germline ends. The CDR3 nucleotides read TGCGCCAGCAGACCCAGTGACTCCTCTCCACAGCAGTACTTC. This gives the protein CASRPSDSSPQQYF. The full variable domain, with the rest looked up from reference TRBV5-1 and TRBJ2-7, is KAGVTQTPRYLIKTRGQQVTLSCSPISGHRSVSWYQQTPGQGLQFLFEYFSETQRNKGNFPGRFSGRQFSNSRSEMNVSTLELGDSALYLCASRPSDSSPQQYFGPGTRLTVT.

CDR3 in DNA: TGTGCCAGCAGTGGTACTAGCGGGAGGCCACAAGAGACCCAGTACTTC. Protein product: CASSGTSGRPQETQYF. The chain joins TRBV2 to TRBJ2-5, with 12 bases matching TRBD2. Germline assignment: CDR1 SNHLY and CDR2 FYNNEI. The CDR3 totals 16 residues. V lost 4 bases and J lost 2; bases outside the gene matches: 5. Supplemented by reference TRBV2 and TRBJ2-5, the full variable domain reads EPEVTQTPSHQVTQMGQEVILRCVPISNHLYFYWYRQILGQKVEFLVSFYNNEISEKSEIFDDQFSVERPDGSNFTLKIRSTKLEDSAMYFCASSGTSGRPQETQYFGPGTRLLVL.